A selection of T cell receptor beta chains follows, all from one sample in a study of cytomegalovirus exposure and HLA in healthy donors. The table came from immunoSEQ multiplex PCR; TCRdb's copy has only in-frame clones and leaves some out. The sample carries fewer than 250,000 clones, approximately 78% recorded once. Sequenced: PBMCs. These receptor sequences come from a male donor in good health and CMV-seronegative. The CDR3 runs from the conserved cysteine through the conserved F or W. A D gene is named only where the DNA matches it firmly. Size is stated for part of the rows, as once, few or many counts, or as a class when the clone is expanded.

.,TRBJ1-3,TRBV5-1,.,TGCGCCAGCAGCTTGGCCTCGGGGAACACCATATATTTT,CASSLASGNTIYF
.,TRBJ2-7,TRBV27,TRBD2,TGTGCCAGCAGTTTATCGGCGGGACTAGCGGCCGACGAGCAGTACTTC,CASSLSAGLAADEQYF
.,TRBJ1-1,TRBV5-6,TRBD1,TGTGCCAGCAGCTTGACAGGGGGCCGGGAAGCTTTCTTT,CASSLTGGREAFF
few,TRBJ1-1,TRBV28,TRBD1,TGTGCCAGCAGTTGGCAGGGGGCCGCAGCTTTCTTT,CASSWQGAAAFF
few,TRBJ1-2,TRBV27,TRBD1,TGTGCCAGCAGGGGGACAGGGAGGTATGGCTACACCTTC,CASRGTGRYGYTF
.,TRBJ1-3,TRBV6-5,TRBD1,TGTGCCAGCAGTTACGGACAGGGAACCTCTGGAAACACCATATATTTT,CASSYGQGTSGNTIYF
.,TRBJ1-3,TRBV28,.,TGTGCCAGCAGTCCGGCCGGAGTGGCTGGAAACACCATATATTTT,CASSPAGVAGNTIYF
.,TRBJ2-1,TRBV2,.,TGTGCCAGCAGCCCATCTTCTGTGCGGCAGTTCTTC,CASSPSSVRQFF
.,TRBJ1-1,TRBV10-1,TRBD1,TGCGCCAGCAGCCGGGACAGCTCGAACACTGAAGCTTTCTTT,CASSRDSSNTEAFF
few,TRBJ1-1,TRBV7-3,.,TGTGCCAGCAGGAACCACAGGAGGAACACTGAAGCTTTCTTT,CASRNHRRNTEAFF
.,TRBJ2-5,TRBV5-4,.,TGTGCCAGCAGCCACGACAGCCAAGAGACCCAGTACTTC,CASSHDSQETQYF
many,TRBJ2-1,TRBV23-1,.,TGCGCCAGCAGTCGGGTGGGCCATGAGCAGTTCTTC,CASSRVGHEQFF
.,TRBJ2-7,TRBV11-2,TRBD2,TGTGCCAGCAGCTCTCTGACTAGCGGGCTCTCACAGTACTTC,CASSSLTSGLSQYF
.,TRBJ2-7,TRBV11-3,TRBD2,TGTGCCAGCAGCCGGGGACTAGCGGGAGCCAACGAGCAGTACTTC,CASSRGLAGANEQYF
.,TRBJ2-7,TRBV27,.,TGTGCCAGCATGTATTCCCCCAGCTCCTACGAGCAGTACTTC,CASMYSPSSYEQYF
.,TRBJ1-3,TRBV16,.,TGTGCCAGCAGCCAATCCACCGAGCGAAACACCATATATTTT,CASSQSTERNTIYF
once,TRBJ2-7,TRBV18,TRBD1,TGTGCCAGCTCACTCGGGACAGACTCTTCCTACGAGCAGTACTTC,CASSLGTDSSYEQYF
.,TRBJ2-7,TRBV9,.,TGTGCCAGCTGCGCCGGGGTTTGCTACGAGCAGTACTTC,CASCAGVCYEQYF
.,TRBJ2-3,TRBV7-2,TRBD1,TGTGCCAGCAGCGACCCGGACAGGTTGGCAGATACGCAGTATTTT,CASSDPDRLADTQYF
.,TRBJ2-4,TRBV5-4,TRBD1,TGTGCCAGCGCCCCAAACCCCGGGACAGGCCTAGCCAAAAACATTCAGTACTTC,CASAPNPGTGLAKNIQYF
.,TRBJ2-1,TRBV7-2,TRBD2,TGTGCCAGCAGCTTAGGCTCACTAGCGGGTTCAAATGAGCAGTTCTTC,CASSLGSLAGSNEQFF
.,TRBJ1-1,TRBV12-5,.,TGTGCTAGTGGCGAACCCGGCGGGGGTGCTTTCTTT,CASGEPGGGAFF
.,TRBJ1-4,TRBV6-5,.,TGTGCCAGCAGTTACTCACCGGGTCTGAAGGAAAAACTGTTTTTT,CASSYSPGLKEKLFF
once,TRBJ2-1,TRBV13,.,TGTGCCAGCAGCCCTCGGTCTAGCGTCTACAATGAGCAGTTCTTC,CASSPRSSVYNEQFF
.,TRBJ2-5,TRBV10-1,TRBD1,TGCGCCAGCAGTACAGGGGCTGCGAACCAAGAGACCCAGTACTTC,CASSTGAANQETQYF
.,TRBJ2-7,TRBV5-4,.,TGTGCCAGCAGCTTGGCCAGAACCTACGAGCAGTACTTC,CASSLARTYEQYF
few,TRBJ2-1,TRBV18,TRBD2,TGTGCCAGCTCACCACGGACTAGCGGGGACAATGAGCAGTTCTTC,CASSPRTSGDNEQFF
.,TRBJ2-7,TRBV14,.,TGTGCCAGCAGTCTCGTGCAGGGGTTATGGCAGTACTTC,CASSLVQGLWQYF
.,TRBJ2-7,TRBV18,TRBD2,TGTGCCAGCTCGCCGATCCGGGCTAGCGGGAGGGCCGAGGTTTACGAGCAGTACTTC,CASSPIRASGRAEVYEQYF
.,TRBJ2-5,TRBV10-3,.,TGTGCCATCAGTGGGGGGAGGGAGACCCAGTACTTC,CAISGGRETQYF
.,TRBJ2-2,TRBV6-5,TRBD1,TGTGCCAGCAATCTTGGACAGGGTGAAGGCGGGGAGCTGTTTTTT,CASNLGQGEGGELFF
.,TRBJ2-5,TRBV29-1,.,TGCAGCGTTGAAGTACGTGGGCCCCAAGAGACCCAGTACTTC,CSVEVRGPQETQYF
.,TRBJ1-1,TRBV19,TRBD1,TGTGCCAGTAGGGAACAGGGGGCGAACACTGAAGCTTTCTTT,CASREQGANTEAFF
.,TRBJ2-3,TRBV4-1,.,TGCGCCAGCAGCCAGGACGCATGGGGGCGGGGGAGCACAGATACGCAGTATTTT,CASSQDAWGRGSTDTQYF
.,TRBJ2-7,TRBV6-1,.,TGTGCCAGCCAACGGGTCTACGAGCAGTACTTC,CASQRVYEQYF
.,TRBJ2-7,TRBV29-1,TRBD1,TGCAGCGTTGGGACAGGGGACGGTCCCTACGAGCAGTACTTC,CSVGTGDGPYEQYF
once,TRBJ2-1,TRBV5-1,.,TGCGCCAGCAGCTTGTATGCGGAGAGGTATTACAATGAGCAGTTCTTC,CASSLYAERYYNEQFF
.,TRBJ2-7,TRBV10-1,.,TGCGCCAGCAGGCCCAACCGGACAGCGTTTTACGAGCAGTACTTC,CASRPNRTAFYEQYF
once,TRBJ1-1,TRBV14,TRBD1,TGTGCCAGCAGACGGACAGGGGTGAACACTGAAGCTTTCTTT,CASRRTGVNTEAFF
.,TRBJ2-3,TRBV5-1,.,TGCGCCAGCAGCTTGGACAGGTCCCGCACAGATACGCAGTATTTT,CASSLDRSRTDTQYF
.,TRBJ2-3,TRBV7-2,.,TGTGCCAGCAGCACGGTGGACAGATACACAGATACGCAGTATTTT,CASSTVDRYTDTQYF
.,TRBJ2-7,TRBV7-2,.,TGTGCCAGCAGCTTAAATGGAGGCAGGGGCAACGAGCAGTACTTC,CASSLNGGRGNEQYF
few,TRBJ1-4,TRBV6-6,.,TGTGCCAGCAGTCCCCCAGGAAGTGAAAAACTGTTTTTT,CASSPPGSEKLFF
.,TRBJ1-1,TRBV5-1,.,TGCGCCAGCAGCTCGGGGGGGGCAGAGAACACTGAAGCTTTCTTT,CASSSGGAENTEAFF
.,TRBJ1-5,TRBV28,TRBD1,TGTGCCAGCAGATCCCCGCTGGGACAGGGAGGCCAGCCCCAGCATTTT,CASRSPLGQGGQPQHF
.,TRBJ2-2,TRBV5-1,.,TGCGCCAGCAGCTTTCTAAACACCGGGGAGCTGTTTTTT,CASSFLNTGELFF
.,TRBJ2-7,TRBV28,TRBD2,TGTGCCAGCAGGGTTAGGGCGGGAGCGGAGTACTTC,CASRVRAGAEYF
.,TRBJ2-4,TRBV4-1,.,TGCGCCAGCAGCCAGCGGGAACAGTCCGGATTTAGAGCCAAAAACATTCAGTACTTC,CASSQREQSGFRAKNIQYF
.,TRBJ2-1,TRBV9,TRBD2,TGTGCCAGCAGCTACCGACTAGCGGGAAACAATGAGCAGTTCTTC,CASSYRLAGNNEQFF
.,TRBJ2-1,TRBV19,.,TGTGCCAGTAGCGGAACGCGGGCACTCTACAATGAGCAGTTCTTC,CASSGTRALYNEQFF
once,TRBJ1-1,TRBV14,TRBD1,TGTGCCAGCAGCCTTGTTACAGGGGGTGAAGCTTTCTTT,CASSLVTGGEAFF